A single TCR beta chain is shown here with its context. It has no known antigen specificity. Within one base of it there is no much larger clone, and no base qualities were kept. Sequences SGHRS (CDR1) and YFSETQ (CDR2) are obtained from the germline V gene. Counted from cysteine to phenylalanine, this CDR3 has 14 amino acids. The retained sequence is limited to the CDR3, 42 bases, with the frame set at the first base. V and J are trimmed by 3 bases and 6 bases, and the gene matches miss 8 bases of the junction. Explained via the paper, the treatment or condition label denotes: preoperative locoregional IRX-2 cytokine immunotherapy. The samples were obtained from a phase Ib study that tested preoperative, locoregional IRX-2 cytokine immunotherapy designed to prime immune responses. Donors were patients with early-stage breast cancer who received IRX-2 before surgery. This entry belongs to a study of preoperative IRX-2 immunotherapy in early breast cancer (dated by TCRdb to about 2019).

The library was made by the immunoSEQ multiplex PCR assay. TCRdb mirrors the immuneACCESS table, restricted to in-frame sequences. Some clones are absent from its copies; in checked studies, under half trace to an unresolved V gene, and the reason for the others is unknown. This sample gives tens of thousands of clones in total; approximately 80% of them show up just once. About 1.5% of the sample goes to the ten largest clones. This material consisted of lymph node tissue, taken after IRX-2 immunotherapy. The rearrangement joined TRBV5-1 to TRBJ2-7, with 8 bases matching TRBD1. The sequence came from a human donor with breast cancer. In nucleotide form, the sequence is TGCGCCAGCAGCTCGTACCAGACAGGGGCCGAGCAGTACTTC. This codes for CASSSYQTGAEQYF.